One sample yielded the 12 T cell receptor beta chains listed below, sequenced in a study of Ad26.COV2.S vaccination and SARS-CoV-2 variants. Treatment noted: 15 to 20 received Ad26.COV2.S at low or high dose, single or two shots; roughly 5 received placebo; per-sample allocation not given. Sampling was done on day 63 after the first vaccine or placebo injection. Sequencing was performed with immunoSEQ multiplex PCR; in TCRdb, only in-frame clones are kept and a portion is missing. The sample lists roughly 460,000 clones, 89% occurring once. This sample comprised peripheral blood, obtained in a trial of Ad26.COV2.S vaccine versus placebo. These receptors were taken from a person aged 18 to 59 who received the Ad26.COV2.S COVID-19 vaccine or a placebo.

On this clone itself: The identical CDR3 is also encoded by other nucleotide sequences in the sample. V and J are TRBV6-6 and TRBJ2-7, with a weak D call TRBD2 (5 bases). With 0 bases removed from V and 3 bases from J, the gap between germline ends came to 9 bases. CDR3 length: 14 amino acids. Germline CDR1 MNHNY, CDR2 SVGAGI (reference sequence). CDR3 loop: CASSYSRAYYEQYF. As DNA, the CDR3 is TGTGCCAGCAGTTACTCGAGGGCGTACTACGAGCAGTACTTC.

This chain connects TRBV11-2 to TRBJ2-7, with 11 bases matching TRBD2. Germline CDR1 is SGHAT and CDR2 is FQNNGV. V was clipped by 1 base and J by 4 bases; unmatched bases: 3. This CDR3 comprises 15 residues. The DNA for the CDR3 is TGTGCCAGCAGCTTAGTCCCTAGCGGGGGGTACGAGCAGTACTTC. Protein: CASSLVPSGGYEQYF.

The rearrangement links TRBV15 to TRBJ2-2; unclear D gene. The CDR3 is made up of 14 amino acids. Deletions cut 5 bases from V and 1 base from J, with 8 bases between. Germline CDR1 and CDR2: LNHNV and YYDKDF (reference sequence). The CDR3 reads CATSFSRNTGELFF. The CDR3 DNA follows: TGTGCCACCAGCTTTTCACGGAACACCGGGGAGCTGTTTTTT.

This clone was seen only once. V gene TRBV7-8 combines with J gene TRBJ2-7; 10 bases are shared with TRBD2. The J segment lost 7 bases and the V segment lost 0 bases, leaving 12 bases of the junction unmatched. This CDR3 spans 17 amino acids. Germline V gene sequence: CDR1 SGHVS, CDR2 FQNEAQ. CDR3 sequence: CASSLARLAGPASEQYF. In DNA form, the CDR3 reads TGTGCCAGCAGCTTAGCAAGACTAGCGGGTCCCGCGAGTGAGCAGTACTTC.

Points on this clone: The sample contains more than one DNA sequence encoding this CDR3. V gene TRBV18 combines with J gene TRBJ1-5, with D tentatively TRBD1 (5 bases). CDR1 and CDR2 from the germline V gene are KGHSH and LQKENI. The ends were cut back, 3 bases at V and 7 bases at J, with 10 bases in the middle. The CDR3 runs 13 residues. The CDR3 DNA reads TGTGCCAGCTCACCTGGAGGGGAACAGCCCCAGCATTTT. Translated: CASSPGGEQPQHF.

This chain uses TRBV9 with TRBJ2-2; TRBD1 matches at 7 bases. Trimming cost V 0 bases and J 4 bases; bases outside gene matches: 6. CDR3 length: 16 amino acids. The germline V gene encodes CDR1 SGDLS and CDR2 YYNGEE. As DNA, the CDR3 is TGTGCCAGCAGCGTAGGCAGGACAGGTCTCACCGGGGAGCTGTTTTTT. Protein: CASSVGRTGLTGELFF.

The genes are TRBV4-1 and TRBJ2-2; 13 bases are shared with TRBD2. Per the germline V gene, CDR1 is MGHRA and CDR2 is YSYEKL. This CDR3 contains 20 residues. Losses at the gene ends were 1 base for V and 0 bases for J; bases not matched to a gene: 8. The CDR3 DNA sequence: TGCGCCAGCAGCCAAGTACCTCCGGGACTAGCGGGAACGAACACCGGGGAGCTGTTTTTT. This codes for CASSQVPPGLAGTNTGELFF.

The rearrangement joins TRBV9 to TRBJ2-2; 9 nucleotides align to TRBD2. The CDR3 totals 15 residues. Germline trimming cut 0 bases from V and 6 bases from J; bases unmatched to any gene: 3. Germline values: CDR1 SGDLS, CDR2 YYNGEE. The CDR3 region has the DNA TGTGCCAGCAGCGTAGTAGCGGGAGTATCCGGGGAGCTGTTTTTT. Protein: CASSVVAGVSGELFF.

This chain links TRBV28 with TRBJ2-4; maybe TRBD2 (6 bases). There are 15 residues in the CDR3. Trimming pared 5 bases from V and 3 bases from J, leaving 14 bases between. The germline V gene encodes CDR1 MDHEN and CDR2 SYDVKM. The CDR3 is CASSPASESKNIQYF. CDR3 in DNA: TGTGCCAGCAGTCCGGCTAGCGAGAGCAAAAACATTCAGTACTTC.

The rearrangement links TRBV11-2 to TRBJ1-1; D ambiguous. This CDR3 contains 13 residues. Trimming left V 8 bases short and J 1 base short, with 11 bases between. Germline V gene lookup returns CDR1 SGHAT and CDR2 FQNNGV. As DNA, the CDR3 is TGTGCCAGCGGCGAGGATACGAACACTGAAGCTTTCTTT. Its translation is CASGEDTNTEAFF. The full variable domain, in which reference TRBV11-2 and TRBJ1-1 provide the parts outside the CDR3, is EAGVAQSPRYKIIEKRQSVAFWCNPISGHATLYWYQQILGQGPKLLIQFQNNGVVDDSQLPKDRFSAERLKGVDSTLKIQPAKLEDSAVYLCASGEDTNTEAFFGQGTRLTVV.

The gene calls are TRBV7-2 and TRBJ1-5; D is uncertain. CDR3 length equals 14 residues. V was shortened by 5 bases and J by 2 bases, with 10 bases between the two germline ends. Germline V CDR1 and CDR2: SGHTA, FQGNSA. In nucleotides, the CDR3 is TGTGCCAGCAGCGACGGACGGGGCAATCAGCCCCAGCATTTT. Encoded protein: CASSDGRGNQPQHF.

The V gene is TRBV30, the J gene TRBJ2-1; D is unclear. Trimming shortened V by 2 bases and J by 6 bases, and 8 bases separated the two germline ends. This CDR3 region has 12 residues. The germline V gene encodes CDR1 GTSNPN and CDR2 SVGIG (reference sequence). CDR3 residues: CAWSPHGNEQFF. CDR3 nucleotides: TGTGCCTGGAGTCCCCACGGCAATGAGCAGTTCTTC.